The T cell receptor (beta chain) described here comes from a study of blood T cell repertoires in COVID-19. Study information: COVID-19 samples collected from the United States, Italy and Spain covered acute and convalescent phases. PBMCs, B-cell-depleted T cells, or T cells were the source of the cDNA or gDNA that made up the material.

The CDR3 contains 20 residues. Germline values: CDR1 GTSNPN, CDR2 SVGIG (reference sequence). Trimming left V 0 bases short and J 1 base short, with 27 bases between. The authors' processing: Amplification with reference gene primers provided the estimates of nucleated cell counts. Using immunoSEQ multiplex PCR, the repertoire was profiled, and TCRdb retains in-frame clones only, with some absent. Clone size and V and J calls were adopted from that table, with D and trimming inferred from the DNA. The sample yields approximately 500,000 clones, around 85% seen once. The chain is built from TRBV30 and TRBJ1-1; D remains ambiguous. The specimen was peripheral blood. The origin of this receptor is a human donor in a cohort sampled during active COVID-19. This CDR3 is CAWSVGRTRWPSAENTEAFF. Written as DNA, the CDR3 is TGTGCCTGGAGTGTAGGGCGGACTCGTTGGCCCTCAGCCGAGAACACTGAAGCTTTCTTT.